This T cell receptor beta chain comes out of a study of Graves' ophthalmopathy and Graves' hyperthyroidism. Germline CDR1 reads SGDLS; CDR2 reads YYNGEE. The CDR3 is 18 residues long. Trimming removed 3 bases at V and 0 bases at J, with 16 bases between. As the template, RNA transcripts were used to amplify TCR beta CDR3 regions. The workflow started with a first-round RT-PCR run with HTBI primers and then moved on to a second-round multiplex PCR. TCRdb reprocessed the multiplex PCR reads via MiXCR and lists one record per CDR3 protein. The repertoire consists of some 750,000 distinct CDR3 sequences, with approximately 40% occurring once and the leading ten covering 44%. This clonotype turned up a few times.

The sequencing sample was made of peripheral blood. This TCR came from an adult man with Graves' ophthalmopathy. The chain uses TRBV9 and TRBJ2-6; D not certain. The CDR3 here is CASSANRIRSSGANVLTF. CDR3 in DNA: TGTGCCAGCAGCGCCAACAGAATCAGGAGCTCTGGGGCCAACGTCCTGACTTTC.